The 7 T cell receptor beta chains listed next were all sequenced from one sample in a study of T cell responses to AZD1222 COVID-19 vaccine. Assay used: immunoSEQ multiplex PCR; TCRdb lists only in-frame clones, some missing. The profile shows some 150,000 clones, 88% of them singletons. This sample comprised peripheral blood, obtained 28 days after the second AZD1222 dose. These receptors all come from an adult who received the AZD1222 COVID-19 vaccine.

The CDR3 is CASSGGNEKLFF. For the CDR3, the DNA is TGTGCCAGCAGTGGGGGGAATGAAAAACTGTTTTTT. V is TRBV28 and J is TRBJ1-4; D is possibly TRBD1 (5 bases). V was trimmed by 5 bases and J by 5 bases, leaving 6 bases between them. Germline V gives CDR1 MDHEN, CDR2 SYDVKM. The length of the CDR3 is 12 residues.

The table lists this clone with a few counts. This chain links TRBV7-3 with TRBJ2-2; TRBD2 matches 12 bases. CDR3 length equals 15 residues. Germline assignment: CDR1 SGHTA and CDR2 FQGTGA. After removal of 6 bases from V and 4 bases from J, the junction contained 3 bases not matched to a gene. The CDR3 DNA follows: TGTGCCAGCAGACTAGCGGGAGGAAGCACCGGGGAGCTGTTTTTT. This sequence encodes CASRLAGGSTGELFF.

The rearrangement uses TRBV5-6 and TRBJ2-7, with D unclear. The V and J ends lost 0 bases and 6 bases respectively, with 13 bases between them. This CDR3 region has 14 residues. Germline CDR1 is SGHDT and CDR2 is YYEEEE. In DNA form, the CDR3 reads TGTGCCAGCAGCTTGGTGGCAGTCTGGGGCGAGCAGTACTTC. It is translated as CASSLVAVWGEQYF.

This clone has only a few counts. J is TRBJ1-5 and V is TRBV6-1; 9 positions match TRBD1. The CDR3 consists of 17 residues. Trimming removed 0 bases from V and 3 bases from J; junction bases left unmatched: 6. Germline V lookup: CDR1 MNHNS, CDR2 SASEGT. The CDR3 sequence is CASSEAGGTGNNQPQHF. The CDR3 DNA follows: TGTGCCAGCAGTGAAGCCGGTGGGACAGGGAACAATCAGCCCCAGCATTTT.

This chain connects TRBV27 to TRBJ2-3; either TRBD1 or TRBD2 may supply D (5 bases each). Per the germline V gene, CDR1 is MNHEY and CDR2 is SMNVEV (reference sequence). V dropped 3 bases and J dropped 0 bases, with 13 bases sitting between them. This CDR3 has 16 amino acids. The CDR3 nucleotides read TGTGCCAGCAGTTTCCAACCGGGACGGAGCACAGATACGCAGTATTTT. It encodes CASSFQPGRSTDTQYF.

This clone was counted between two and nine times. The J gene is TRBJ1-3, the V gene TRBV28; 8 positions agree with TRBD1. This CDR3 region has 14 residues. V trimming: 8 bases; J trimming: 4 bases; junction bases outside the gene matches: 7. CDR1 and CDR2 (germline): MDHEN, SYDVKM. The CDR3 spells CASVPGGSGNTIYF. The CDR3 nucleotides read TGTGCCAGCGTCCCAGGGGGCTCGGGAAACACCATATATTTT. Variable domain in full (rest from reference TRBV28 and TRBJ1-3): DVKVTQSSRYLVKRTGEKVFLECVQDMDHENMFWYRQDPGLGLRLIYFSYDVKMKEKGDIPEGYSVSREKKERFSLILESASTNQTSMYLCASVPGGSGNTIYFGEGSWLTVV.

This rearrangement joins TRBV5-1 to TRBJ1-5; 8 nucleotides agree with TRBD1. Germline loops: CDR1 SGHRS, CDR2 YFSETQ. After removal of 2 bases from V and 1 base from J, the junction contained 2 bases not matched to a gene. The length of the CDR3 is 15 residues. CDR3: CASSFGDRSNQPQHF. The CDR3 DNA reads as TGCGCCAGCAGCTTTGGGGACAGGAGCAATCAGCCCCAGCATTTT.